Below are 27 T cell receptor beta chains sequenced from a single sample in a study of cytomegalovirus exposure and HLA in healthy donors. In the PCR, 60 Vbeta and 13 Jbeta primers were used. Using immunoSEQ multiplex PCR, the repertoire was profiled, and TCRdb retains in-frame clones only, with some absent. The sample is made up of tens of thousands of clones, and the top ten hold 15% of it. Sequences were obtained from PBMCs. These receptors originate from a middle-aged man in good health and CMV-seropositive.

The CDR3 DNA sequence: TGTGCCAGCAGTGAATCCCGGGGATTAGAGCAGTACGTC. Translation gives CASSESRGLEQYV. The chain joins TRBV25-1 to TRBJ2-7; D is possibly TRBD2 (5 bases). Germline loops: CDR1 MGHDK, CDR2 SYGVNS. V lost 1 base, J lost 7 bases, and 11 bases lay in between. This CDR3 comprises 13 residues.

V gene TRBV30 combines with J gene TRBJ2-3, with a tentative D call TRBD2 (5 bases). This CDR3 region has 13 residues. The germline V gene encodes CDR1 GTSNPN and CDR2 SVGIG (reference sequence). V shed 1 base and J shed 1 base, with 6 bases lying between them. The CDR3 nucleotides are TGTGCCTGGAGTGGGCGGGGCACAGATACGCAGTATTTT. Protein: CAWSGRGTDTQYF.

The chain carries TRBV11-3 and TRBJ2-1, with D possibly matching TRBD2 (5 bases). V was pared by 3 bases and J by 9 bases, with 15 bases between. In germline, CDR1 is SGHNT, CDR2 YENEEA. The length of the CDR3 is 14 residues. The CDR3, as DNA: TGTGCCAGCAGCTTTTCCCAAAGCGCGGGTGAGCAGTTCTTC. This sequence encodes CASSFSQSAGEQFF.

V gene TRBV4-3 combines with J gene TRBJ2-2; 8 bases line up with TRBD2. The V segment lost 1 base and the J segment 0 bases; nucleotides outside the gene matches: 1. The CDR3 has 16 amino acids. In germline, CDR1 is LGHNA, CDR2 YSLEER. For the CDR3, the DNA is TGCGCCAGCAGCCAAGGACTAGCGTCGAACACCGGGGAGCTGTTTTTT. Translated: CASSQGLASNTGELFF.

The chain joins TRBV7-9 to TRBJ2-7, with a tentative D call TRBD2 (5 bases). The CDR3 is 13 amino acids. Looked up from germline, CDR1 is SEHNR and CDR2 is FQNEAQ (reference sequence). V lost 3 bases and J lost 3, with 9 bases in between. CDR3 sequence (DNA): TGTGCCAGCAGCTTTGGACTCAACTACGAGCAGTACTTC. This translates into CASSFGLNYEQYF.

The chain has TRBV14 and TRBJ2-7, with 9 bases that match TRBD1. The V and J ends lost 6 bases and 4 bases, in that order; junction bases with no gene match: 7. Germline CDR1 and CDR2: SGHDN and FVKESK. The CDR3 has 14 residues. The DNA of the CDR3 is TGTGCCAGCAGTCGGACAGGGGCCAAATACGAGCAGTACTTC. This codes for CASSRTGAKYEQYF. Variable domain in full (rest from reference TRBV14 and TRBJ2-7): EAGVTQFPSHSVIEKGQTVTLRCDPISGHDNLYWYRRVMGKEIKFLLHFVKESKQDESGMPNNRFLAERTGGTYSTLKVQPAELEDSGVYFCASSRTGAKYEQYFGPGTRLTVT.

J is TRBJ2-1 and V is TRBV6-1, with 10 bases that match TRBD2. CDR3 size: 14 residues. Germline V gene data show CDR1 as MNHNS and CDR2 as SASEGT. V gave up 10 bases and J gave up 8 bases; unmatched junction bases: 11. The CDR3 region is CATGLALLVDEQFF. The DNA of the CDR3 is TGTGCCACGGGACTAGCGCTTCTCGTAGATGAGCAGTTCTTC.

V and J are TRBV4-2 and TRBJ1-2; no reliable D call. Deletions cut 0 bases from V and 3 bases from J, with 11 bases between. This CDR3 region has 15 residues. From germline, CDR1 is LGHNA and CDR2 YNFKEQ. The DNA for the CDR3 is TGTGCCAGCAGCCAAGATTTTTACGGTGACTATGGCTACACCTTC. Protein sequence: CASSQDFYGDYGYTF.

CDR3 in amino acids: CASSQGLVSPKQFF. CDR3 coding DNA: TGCGCCAGCAGCCAAGGACTAGTTTCCCCCAAGCAGTTCTTC. The J gene is TRBJ2-1, the V gene TRBV4-1, with D possibly matching TRBD2 (6 bases). The germline V and J ends were trimmed by 1 base and 11 bases, with 15 bases remaining between them. Germline values: CDR1 MGHRA, CDR2 YSYEKL. The CDR3 loop spans 14 amino acids.

The V and J genes are TRBV29-1 and TRBJ1-1; 8 bases line up with TRBD1. Germline-derived CDR1 and CDR2 are SQVTM and ANQGSEA. The CDR3 totals 17 residues. Trimming took 0 bases from V and 5 from J; bases not matched to a gene: 14. This CDR3 reads CSVEDTAKKTGGTEAFF. The DNA of the CDR3 is TGCAGCGTTGAAGACACAGCAAAGAAAACAGGGGGGACTGAAGCTTTCTTT.

The chain is built from TRBV5-1 and TRBJ1-1, with 7 nucleotides matching TRBD1. This CDR3 spans 15 amino acids. V lost 4 bases and J lost 1; bases outside the gene matches: 7. Germline CDR1 reads SGHRS; CDR2 reads YFSETQ. The CDR3 spells CASSKGALTNTEAFF. DNA for the CDR3: TGCGCCAGCAGCAAGGGGGCCCTTACGAACACTGAAGCTTTCTTT.

The rearrangement uses TRBV7-6 and TRBJ2-1, with D perhaps matching TRBD2 (6 bases). CDR1 SGHVS and CDR2 FNYEAQ come from the germline V gene. The ends were cut back, 1 base at V and 0 bases at J, with 10 bases in the middle. This CDR3 spans 16 amino acids. The chain's CDR3 is CASSLVSRGSYNEQFF. The CDR3 DNA reads TGTGCCAGCAGCTTAGTATCGCGGGGCTCCTACAATGAGCAGTTCTTC.

The rearrangement links TRBV7-9 to TRBJ2-5; 7 bases map to TRBD2. The germline CDR1 and CDR2 sequences are SEHNR and FQNEAQ (reference sequence). V lost 6 bases to trimming and J lost 5 bases; unmatched junction nucleotides: 15. CDR3 length equals 16 residues. CDR3 amino acids: CASSRGRGSSGETQYF. The CDR3, as DNA: TGTGCCAGCAGTCGGGGGAGGGGCTCGAGTGGGGAGACCCAGTACTTC.

As for this clone: Other DNA sequences in this specimen translate into the identical CDR3. The chain links TRBV9 to TRBJ2-2, with 9 nucleotides matching TRBD2. After removal of 4 bases from V and 7 bases from J, the junction contained 11 bases not matched to a gene. CDR1 SGDLS and CDR2 YYNGEE come from the germline V gene. This CDR3 region has 16 residues. DNA of the CDR3: TGTGCCAGCAGCTTTGAGGCGGGAGGGCCGGACGGGGAGCTGTTTTTT. Its translation: CASSFEAGGPDGELFF. The full variable domain, its missing parts supplied by reference TRBV9 and TRBJ2-2, is DSGVTQTPKHLITATGQRVTLRCSPRSGDLSVYWYQQSLDQGLQFLIQYYNGEERAKGNILERFSAQQFPDLHSELNLSSLELGDSALYFCASSFEAGGPDGELFFGEGSRLTVL.

V usage is TRBV27 and J usage is TRBJ1-2; D ambiguous. Looked up from germline, CDR1 is MNHEY and CDR2 is SMNVEV (reference sequence). This CDR3 region has 12 residues. V dropped 5 bases and J dropped 8 bases, with 12 bases sitting between them. The CDR3, as DNA: TGTGCCAGCAGTCCGAGGACGGGGGGCTACACCTTC. The encoded protein is CASSPRTGGYTF.

The chain joins TRBV6-6 to TRBJ1-2; D is perhaps TRBD1 (6 bases). CDR3 length equals 16 residues. V lost 7 bases and J lost 0, with 18 bases in between. Germline values: CDR1 MNHNY, CDR2 SVGAGI (reference sequence). The DNA for the CDR3 is TGTGCCAGCATCGCCCGAGGGGGGGAAGCTAACTATGGCTACACCTTC. Its protein is CASIARGGEANYGYTF.

This chain joins TRBV27 and TRBJ1-5; D ambiguous. Per germline, CDR1 MNHEY and CDR2 SMNVEV (reference sequence). V lost 3 bases to trimming and J lost 7 bases, with 10 bases between them. The CDR3 extends over 13 amino acids. The CDR3: CASSFSGFQPQHF. The CDR3 DNA reads TGTGCCAGCAGTTTTTCGGGTTTCCAGCCCCAGCATTTT.

V is TRBV2 and J is TRBJ2-7; 9 bases are a match to TRBD2. Per the germline V gene, CDR1 is SNHLY and CDR2 is FYNNEI. J gave up 2 bases and V 11 bases, and 7 bases lay outside the gene matches. This CDR3 comprises 13 residues. The CDR3 sequence is CAGRLAEPYEQYF. DNA for the CDR3: TGTGCCGGGAGACTAGCGGAGCCCTACGAGCAGTACTTC.

The genes are TRBV11-3 and TRBJ2-5; 7 nucleotides line up with TRBD2. Germline V gene sequence: CDR1 SGHNT, CDR2 YENEEA. There are 14 residues in the CDR3. The J segment lost 7 bases and the V segment lost 1 base, leaving 6 bases of the junction unmatched. The CDR3 nucleotides are TGTGCCAGCAGCTTAGGTGGGAGGGATGGGACCCAGTACTTC. Translating it yields CASSLGGRDGTQYF. Full variable domain (missing parts from reference TRBV11-3 and TRBJ2-5): EAGVVQSPRYKIIEKKQPVAFWCNPISGHNTLYWYLQNLGQGPELLIRYENEEAVDDSQLPKDRFSAERLKGVDSTLKIQPAELGDSAVYLCASSLGGRDGTQYFGPGTRLLVL.

The V call is TRBV4-3, the J call TRBJ1-4; possibly TRBD1 for D (5 bases). CDR1 LGHNA and CDR2 YSLEER come from the germline V gene. Trimming left V 4 bases short and J 2 bases short, with 8 bases between. CDR3 length: 14 amino acids. The chain's CDR3 is CASSPQGTNEKLFF. The CDR3 bases are TGCGCCAGCAGCCCTCAGGGTACTAATGAAAAACTGTTTTTT.

This chain connects TRBV6-5 to TRBJ1-1; the D gene is possibly TRBD1 (6 bases). CDR3 size: 13 residues. Trimming took 6 bases from V and 6 from J, leaving 14 bases between them. CDR1 is MNHEY and CDR2 is SVGAGI in the germline V gene. This CDR3 reads CASSPESGAEAFF. In DNA, the CDR3 is TGTGCCAGCAGCCCCGAATCAGGGGCTGAAGCTTTCTTT.

V usage is TRBV5-1 and J usage is TRBJ1-1, with 9 bases aligning to TRBD1. Germline V CDR1 and CDR2: SGHRS, YFSETQ. V lost 4 bases, J lost 4 bases, and 5 bases stayed unmatched. The CDR3 spans 14 residues. This CDR3 is CASSRTGVGTEAFF. CDR3 nucleotide sequence: TGCGCCAGCAGCCGGACAGGGGTCGGCACTGAAGCTTTCTTT.

This chain links TRBV9 with TRBJ1-3; D uncertain. Germline loops: CDR1 SGDLS, CDR2 YYNGEE. The V and J ends lost 0 bases and 0 bases respectively, with 7 bases between them. This CDR3 comprises 15 residues. The CDR3 protein is CASSVDASSGNTIYF. CDR3 DNA: TGTGCCAGCAGCGTAGACGCCAGCTCTGGAAACACCATATATTTT.

The chain joins TRBV30 to TRBJ1-2; possibly TRBD1 for D (5 bases). The germline gives CDR1 GTSNPN, CDR2 SVGIG (reference sequence). V was trimmed by 2 bases and J by 8 bases, leaving 15 bases between them. The CDR3 runs to 13 residues. For the CDR3, the DNA is TGTGCCTGGAGTCTTCAGGGCGCTATGGGCTACACCTTC. This codes for CAWSLQGAMGYTF.

The chain links TRBV6-5 to TRBJ2-7, with TRBD2 identical over 9 bases. CDR3 length: 16 residues. The ends lost 0 bases at V and 3 bases at J; junction bases unmatched: 6. CDR1 is MNHEY and CDR2 is SVGAGI in the germline V gene. CDR3 loop: CASSYSPGLAGYEQYF. CDR3 in DNA: TGTGCCAGCAGTTACTCACCGGGACTAGCAGGCTACGAGCAGTACTTC.

CDR3 in DNA: TGTGCCAGCAGCCCGACAGGGATCAATTCACCCCTCCACTTT. It specifies CASSPTGINSPLHF. This sequence joins TRBV7-9 and TRBJ1-6, with 7 nucleotides matching TRBD1. Trimming cost V 5 bases and J 7 bases; bases outside gene matches: 5. The CDR3 length is 14 residues. The V gene's germline CDR1 is SEHNR and CDR2 FQNEAQ (reference sequence).

This rearrangement joins TRBV5-4 to TRBJ2-1; weak D call: TRBD2 (6 bases). Trimming pared 2 bases from V and 5 bases from J, leaving 14 bases between. Germline values: CDR1 SGHNT, CDR2 YYREEE (reference sequence). The CDR3 has 15 residues. CDR3 residues: CASSLAAGRHNEQFF. CDR3 sequence (DNA): TGTGCCAGCAGCTTAGCCGCGGGACGGCACAATGAGCAGTTCTTC. Full variable domain (missing parts from reference TRBV5-4 and TRBJ2-1): ETGVTQSPTHLIKTRGQQVTLRCSSQSGHNTVSWYQQALGQGPQFIFQYYREEENGRGNFPPRFSGLQFPNYSSELNVNALELDDSALYLCASSLAAGRHNEQFFGPGTRLTVL.